The 10 T cell receptor beta chains presented below share a single source sample, sequenced in a study of response to subunit inactivated influenza vaccine. TCRdb called the RT-PCR reads again in MiXCR, with one record for every CDR3 protein. The sample includes some 550,000 distinct CDR3 sequences, around 25% of them seen just once. The same sample was also studied in work on T cells expressing NK-cell markers. This second report adds: For TCR beta, cDNA was produced by 5'RACE template switching with UMIs.

Here the sequenced sample was CD4+ T cells sorted from PBMCs, taken approximately 13 days after vaccination. These receptors originate from a man between 50 and 59 years old who received an inactivated influenza vaccine.

The chain uses TRBV6-5 and TRBJ2-1; D gene uncertain. Trimming took 3 bases from V and 5 from J, leaving 17 bases between them. The CDR3 sequence is 16 residues long. From germline, CDR1 is MNHEY and CDR2 SVGAGI. The CDR3 region is CASSYSPRGFNNEQFF. The CDR3 nucleotides read TGTGCCAGCAGTTATTCCCCCAGAGGTTTCAACAATGAGCAGTTCTTC.

The rearrangement uses TRBV12-3 or TRBV12-4 and TRBJ2-3; TRBD2 matches at 10 bases. V shed 7 bases, J shed 5 bases, and the junction held 15 bases outside the gene matches. The length of the CDR3 is 17 residues. The CDR3 sequence is CASIPREPSGGEDTQYF. In DNA, the CDR3 is TGTGCCAGCATCCCTAGGGAGCCTAGCGGGGGCGAAGATACGCAGTATTTT.

The rearrangement uses TRBV10-1 and TRBJ2-1, with 10 bases identical to TRBD2. The CDR3 totals 15 residues. Germline V CDR1 and CDR2: WNHNN, SYGVQD (reference sequence). V was pared by 2 bases and J by 4 bases, with 2 bases of the junction left unmatched. The chain's CDR3 is CASSELSGGYNEQFF. The CDR3 DNA follows: TGCGCCAGCAGTGAGCTTAGCGGGGGGTACAATGAGCAGTTCTTC.

The chain employs TRBV2 and TRBJ2-2; D is perhaps TRBD2 (5 bases). The CDR3 covers 15 residues. V was cut by 6 bases and J by 4 bases, with 15 bases left in between. Germline V gene lookup returns CDR1 SNHLY and CDR2 FYNNEI. This chain's CDR3 is CASSRAPSSTGELFF. In DNA, the CDR3 is TGTGCCAGCAGCCGGGCACCTAGCAGCACCGGGGAGCTGTTTTTT.

The table lists this clonotype with many counts. The rearrangement uses TRBV7-2 and TRBJ2-7, with 7 bases matching TRBD2. This CDR3 spans 14 amino acids. Trimming removed 3 bases from V and 3 bases from J; junction bases left unmatched: 5. The germline gives CDR1 SGHTA, CDR2 FQGNSA. The CDR3 reads CASSLGTTNYEQYF. In nucleotides, the CDR3 is TGTGCCAGCAGCTTGGGGACTACGAACTACGAGCAGTACTTC.

The rearrangement uses TRBV4-3 and TRBJ2-7; D may match TRBD1 or TRBD2 (5 bases each). The CDR3 loop spans 14 amino acids. The V gene's germline CDR1 is LGHNA and CDR2 YSLEER. Trimming took 0 bases from V and 7 from J, leaving 13 bases between them. In DNA, the CDR3 is TGCGCCAGCAGCCAAGATGATGGGGGACGGGAGCAGTACTTC. Residues: CASSQDDGGREQYF.

Only a few counts were recorded for this clonotype. The chain uses TRBV6-2 or TRBV6-3 and TRBJ2-7, with 7 bases that match TRBD2. Germline values: CDR1 MNHEY, CDR2 SVGEGT. The CDR3 is 14 amino acids. Trimming cost V 8 bases and J 7 bases; bases outside gene matches: 14. The DNA for the CDR3 is TGTGCCAGCCGTTCCGCCGGGACTATGGGGGAGCAGTACTTC. Protein product: CASRSAGTMGEQYF.

This clonotype was observed at least ten times. The J gene is TRBJ2-2, the V gene TRBV5-1; TRBD1 is a possible D gene (6 bases). The CDR3 consists of 14 residues. V lost 0 bases and J lost 6, with 9 bases in between. Germline CDR1 reads SGHRS; CDR2 reads YFSETQ. This chain's CDR3 is CASSLVRGAGELFF. The CDR3 nucleotides are TGCGCCAGCAGCTTGGTCAGGGGAGCCGGGGAGCTGTTTTTT.

The chain links TRBV6-5 to TRBJ2-1, with a possible D match to TRBD2 (6 bases). The CDR3 consists of 15 residues. Trimming shortened V by 4 bases and J by 10 bases, and 20 bases separated the two germline ends. Germline loops: CDR1 MNHEY, CDR2 SVGAGI. The CDR3 is CASSSSGLYLGEQFF. The CDR3 DNA reads as TGTGCCAGCAGTTCCTCAGGACTATACCTAGGGGAGCAGTTCTTC.

V is TRBV9 and J is TRBJ2-6; D gene uncertain. The CDR3 spans 15 residues. In germline, CDR1 is SGDLS, CDR2 YYNGEE. V was pared by 0 bases and J by 0 bases, with 4 bases between. CDR3 in DNA: TGTGCCAGCAGCGTAGGCAGCTCTGGGGCCAACGTCCTGACTTTC. It translates to CASSVGSSGANVLTF.